A selection of T cell receptor beta chains follows, all from one sample in a study of blood T cell repertoires in COVID-19. Assay used: immunoSEQ multiplex PCR; TCRdb lists only in-frame clones, some missing. The profile covers some 320,000 clones, with 70% to 90% appearing a single time and more than 6% taken by the ten largest. The sample consisted of peripheral blood. These receptors came from a human donor in a cohort sampled during active COVID-19. The CDR3 runs from the conserved cysteine through the conserved F or W. The D gene is left open where the match is weak. Expanded clones are given a class, and other clones once, few, many or no size at all.

D	V	size	length	J	CDR3	DNA
TRBD2	TRBV11-3	-	16	TRBJ2-3	CASSLSSSGLGDTQYF	TGTGCCAGCAGCTTGTCGTCTAGCGGGCTAGGAGATACGCAGTATTTT
-	TRBV9	-	16	TRBJ2-3	CASSVVPGGSTDTQYF	TGTGCCAGCAGCGTAGTCCCCGGAGGTAGCACAGATACGCAGTATTTT
-	TRBV15	-	16	TRBJ1-5	CATSRDRQGQNQPQHF	TGTGCCACCAGCAGAGATCGGCAGGGACAAAATCAGCCCCAGCATTTT
TRBD1	TRBV25-1	once	15	TRBJ1-1	CASSASGQGGTEAFF	TGTGCCAGCAGTGCCTCCGGACAGGGGGGGACTGAAGCTTTCTTT
TRBD1	TRBV5-6	-	16	TRBJ2-7	CASSFSGTGVDWEQYF	TGTGCCAGCAGCTTTTCCGGGACAGGCGTGGATTGGGAGCAGTACTTC
TRBD1	TRBV2	-	14	TRBJ2-7	CASSEGTGFYEQYF	TGTGCCAGCAGTGAAGGGACAGGTTTCTACGAGCAGTACTTC
TRBD1	TRBV5-4	-	17	TRBJ1-2	CASTNRGRDRAYYGYTF	TGTGCCAGCACAAATAGAGGACGGGACAGGGCATACTATGGCTACACCTTC
-	TRBV3-1/TRBV3-2	-	13	TRBJ1-1	CASSLQGKEEAFF	TGTGCCAGCAGCCTACAGGGAAAGGAAGAAGCTTTCTTT
-	TRBV6-1	-	12	TRBJ1-2	CASSEGGNGYTF	TGTGCCAGCAGTGAAGGAGGGAATGGCTACACCTTC
-	TRBV7-2	-	13	TRBJ2-1	CASSLASGDEQFF	TGTGCCAGCAGCTTAGCGTCCGGGGATGAGCAGTTCTTC
-	TRBV20-1	-	12	TRBJ2-1	CSASGLLLEQFF	TGCAGTGCTAGTGGCCTACTTCTTGAGCAGTTCTTC
TRBD1	TRBV19	-	14	TRBJ2-1	CASTGTGGSWEQFF	TGTGCCAGTACCGGGACAGGGGGCTCTTGGGAGCAGTTCTTC
-	TRBV7-3	-	12	TRBJ2-3	CASSLVADTQYF	TGTGCCAGCAGCTTAGTAGCAGATACGCAGTATTTT
-	TRBV12-3/TRBV12-4	-	13	TRBJ1-2	CASSFGESYGYTF	TGTGCCAGCAGTTTTGGGGAGTCTTATGGCTACACCTTC
-	TRBV5-8	-	16	TRBJ1-2	CASSPREVIPRSGYTF	TGTGCCAGCAGCCCGAGGGAGGTCATCCCCCGGAGCGGCTACACCTTC
-	TRBV12-5	-	14	TRBJ2-1	CASGLVQGWNEQFF	TGTGCTAGTGGTTTGGTGCAGGGTTGGAATGAGCAGTTCTTC
-	TRBV3-1/TRBV3-2	once	11	TRBJ1-1	CASSARTEAFF	TGTGCCAGCAGCGCGCGGACTGAAGCTTTCTTT
TRBD1	TRBV9	-	14	TRBJ1-1	CASSTGGGFPEAFF	TGTGCCAGCAGCACAGGGGGGGGATTTCCTGAAGCTTTCTTT
-	TRBV30	-	14	TRBJ1-4	CAWSWDIRNEKLFF	TGTGCCTGGAGTTGGGACATCCGCAATGAAAAACTGTTTTTT
TRBD1	TRBV19	-	17	TRBJ1-2	CASSRGQAFLANYGYTF	TGTGCCAGTTCTAGGGGACAGGCCTTTTTAGCTAACTATGGCTACACCTTC
TRBD1	TRBV7-9	-	14	TRBJ2-1	CASSLRGQSNEQFF	TGTGCCAGCAGCTTAAGGGGGCAGTCCAATGAGCAGTTCTTC
TRBD1	TRBV2	-	13	TRBJ1-1	CAIQQGIDTEAFF	TGTGCCATACAACAGGGGATTGACACTGAAGCTTTCTTT
-	TRBV12-5	-	15	TRBJ2-1	CASGLDRVVYNEQFF	TGTGCTAGTGGTTTGGACAGGGTGGTATACAATGAGCAGTTCTTC
-	TRBV2	-	13	TRBJ2-7	CASQRDISYEQYF	TGTGCCAGCCAAAGGGACATCTCCTACGAGCAGTACTTC
-	TRBV18	-	15	TRBJ1-3	CASSPGGDPRNTIYF	TGTGCCAGCTCACCCGGAGGGGACCCAAGAAACACCATATATTTT
-	TRBV5-1	-	13	TRBJ1-2	CASSFYGDSGYTF	TGCGCCAGCAGCTTTTACGGGGACTCTGGCTACACCTTC
-	TRBV24-1	once	15	TRBJ1-4	CATSVSGGPSEKLFF	TGTGCCACCAGTGTATCGGGGGGCCCGAGTGAAAAACTGTTTTTT
-	TRBV5-1	once	15	TRBJ2-3	CASSLASSEYDTQYF	TGCGCCAGCAGCTTGGCCTCTAGCGAATATGATACGCAGTATTTT
-	TRBV6-5	-	15	TRBJ1-5	CASSRNRDNNQPQHF	TGTGCCAGCAGCCGAAATCGAGACAACAATCAGCCCCAGCATTTT
-	TRBV7-8	-	12	TRBJ2-1	CASSLGHNEQFF	TGTGCCAGCAGCTTAGGGCACAATGAGCAGTTCTTC
TRBD1	TRBV7-9	-	16	TRBJ1-2	CASSHHLTGGYYGYTF	TGTGCCAGCAGCCACCACCTGACAGGGGGTTACTATGGCTACACCTTC
TRBD2	TRBV29-1	-	16	TRBJ2-2	CSARLRTSENTGELFF	TGCAGCGCTCGTTTACGGACTAGCGAAAACACCGGGGAGCTGTTTTTT
-	TRBV12-3/TRBV12-4	-	13	TRBJ2-3	CASSLDRTDTQYF	TGTGCCAGCAGCCTCGACAGGACAGATACGCAGTATTTT
-	TRBV10-2	once	15	TRBJ2-7	CASMRGGETSYEQYF	TGCGCCTCGATGAGGGGGGGGGAAACTTCCTACGAGCAGTACTTC
-	TRBV5-1	few	15	TRBJ1-1	CASSFAGNRGTEAFF	TGCGCCAGCAGCTTTGCCGGTAACCGGGGCACTGAAGCTTTCTTT
-	TRBV5-8	-	18	TRBJ1-6	CASSLGPGQFSYNSPLHF	TGTGCCAGCAGCTTGGGGCCAGGCCAATTCTCCTATAATTCACCCCTCCACTTT